A single sample gave rise to the 9 T cell receptor beta chains below, sequenced in a study of cytomegalovirus exposure and HLA in healthy donors (dated 2017 in TCRdb). Receptor libraries were prepared by the immunoSEQ multiplex PCR assay. Drawn from immuneACCESS, this table holds only the in-frame rearrangements with V and J called that TCRdb kept. Clones are partly lost; checked studies trace under half to an unresolved V gene and leave the rest unexplained. For this sample there are around 260,000 clones; 90% appear just once. 3% to 3.5% of the sample belongs to the ten largest clones. Sequencing used PBMCs. The receptors originated from a woman in her twenties or thirties in good health and CMV-seronegative.

The rearrangement joins TRBV19 to TRBJ1-4; 11 bases are shared with TRBD1. J lost 5 bases, V lost 7 bases, and 6 bases had no gene match. The V gene's germline CDR1 is LNHDA and CDR2 SQIVND (reference sequence). CDR3 length equals 15 residues. CDR3 coding DNA: TGTGCCAGTAACGGACAGGGGGCGAGGAATGAAAAACTGTTTTTT. Protein product: CASNGQGARNEKLFF.

The chain uses TRBV19 and TRBJ2-3; 11 positions match TRBD2. J lost 0 bases, V lost 9 bases, and 2 bases had no gene match. The CDR3 has 14 amino acids. Germline V CDR1 and CDR2: LNHDA, SQIVND (reference sequence). The CDR3 here is CASVAGGSTDTQYF. The CDR3 nucleotides read TGTGCCAGCGTAGCGGGAGGGAGCACAGATACGCAGTATTTT.

Comments on this clone: Other DNA sequences of this sample code for an identical CDR3. The chain uses TRBV7-2 and TRBJ2-5, with unresolved D. V was cut by 0 bases and J by 5 bases, with 10 bases left in between. This CDR3 is 14 amino acids long. CDR1 is SGHTA, CDR2 FQGNSA, per germline. The CDR3 sequence: CASSLAGGGETQYF. As DNA, the CDR3 is TGTGCCAGCAGCTTAGCGGGCGGTGGGGAGACCCAGTACTTC.

The J gene is TRBJ2-3, the V gene TRBV6-1; TRBD2 aligns across 11 bases. V shed 9 bases, J shed 1 base, and the junction held 3 bases outside the gene matches. The CDR3 contains 14 residues. Germline V gives CDR1 MNHNS, CDR2 SASEGT. CDR3 sequence: CASLAGGGTDTQYF. In DNA, the CDR3 is TGTGCCAGTTTAGCGGGAGGGGGCACAGATACGCAGTATTTT.

The V and J genes are TRBV9 and TRBJ2-3, with a weak D call TRBD1 (6 bases). The germline V gene encodes CDR1 SGDLS and CDR2 YYNGEE. The ends were cut back, 0 bases at V and 6 bases at J, with 11 bases in the middle. This CDR3 contains 14 residues. As DNA, the CDR3 is TGTGCCAGCAGCGTAGTCGGACAGTGGGATACGCAGTATTTT. This codes for CASSVVGQWDTQYF.

The rearrangement uses TRBV27 and TRBJ2-5, with 7 bases aligning to TRBD2. V lost 3 bases, J lost 4 bases, and 8 bases stayed unmatched. The CDR3 runs to 15 residues. Germline assignment: CDR1 MNHEY and CDR2 SMNVEV (reference sequence). The CDR3 DNA reads TGTGCCAGCAGTTTTCAGGCGGGAGCCGGAGAGACCCAGTACTTC. Amino acids: CASSFQAGAGETQYF.

The genes are TRBV28 and TRBJ1-4; D remains unclear. Trimming shortened V by 6 bases and J by 3 bases, and 8 bases separated the two germline ends. The CDR3 length is 13 residues. Germline V gives CDR1 MDHEN, CDR2 SYDVKM. The CDR3 region has the DNA TGTGCCAGCAGAGAGGGTCCTAATGAAAAACTGTTTTTT. It translates to CASREGPNEKLFF.

This clone was counted a single time. The V and J genes are TRBV29-1 and TRBJ2-7, with D possibly TRBD1 on 6 matching bases. This CDR3 comprises 15 residues. V lost 5 bases and J 3 bases, leaving 20 bases between the germline ends. Germline CDR1 SQVTM, CDR2 ANQGSEA. The CDR3: CSVMKPGVTGYEQYF. The CDR3 DNA reads as TGCAGCGTTATGAAACCAGGGGTAACGGGCTACGAGCAGTACTTC.

The rearrangement joins TRBV19 to TRBJ2-1; tentatively, D is TRBD2 (6 bases). The CDR3 is 14 residues long. Trimming shortened V by 7 bases and J by 2 bases, and 12 bases separated the two germline ends. Germline V lookup: CDR1 LNHDA, CDR2 SQIVND (reference sequence). The CDR3: CASTLAGTYNEQFF. In nucleotides, the CDR3 is TGTGCCAGTACACTGGCGGGAACCTACAATGAGCAGTTCTTC.